The TCR beta chain described here comes from a study of OX40 agonist ivuxolimab in advanced cancers. Study-wide points: The work left the antigen specificity of expanded peripheral T cells undetermined. Low normalized T-cell clonal expansion was also seen in some nonresponders.

Comments on this clone: Its target is unknown.

Libraries were prepared by immunoSEQ multiplex PCR; TCRdb keeps only in-frame clonotypes and omits some of them. The sample holds about 67,000 clones; over 80% are singletons and the top ten take 3.5% to 5%. Germline V gene sequence: CDR1 SGDLS, CDR2 YYNGEE. V lost 4 bases, J lost 2 bases, and 6 bases stayed unmatched. This CDR3 spans 14 amino acids. The gene calls are TRBV9 and TRBJ2-7, with 7 bases identical to TRBD2. The starting material was CD4+ or CD8+ T cells sorted from blood, obtained in a trial of the OX40 agonist ivuxolimab. This clonotype was sampled from an adult with an advanced solid tumor such as melanoma, head and neck, liver or kidney cancer. In DNA, the CDR3 is TGTGCCAGCAGCACTTCTAGCGGTCCCTACGAGCAGTACTTC. This sequence encodes CASSTSSGPYEQYF.